This T cell receptor (beta chain) stems from a study of T cell repertoires in cytomegalovirus infection. The study, taken as a whole, reports: The cumulative frequency of public TCR beta families identified carriers of CMV plus the relevant HLA.

Germline CDR1 reads SGHRS; CDR2 reads YFSETQ. The CDR3 length is 18 residues. V was cut by 4 bases and J by 0 bases, with 17 bases left in between. Only a few counts were recorded for this clonotype. Antigen: not known. From the reads, TCRdb called clonotypes with MiXCR, one entry per CDR3 protein. The table lists 400,000 or so distinct CDR3 sequences, roughly 31% of them singletons. The sequencing sample was made of PBMCs. The TCR sequence derives from a human donor in good health (CMV status not recorded). Some clones in this sample may be carry-over from other donors' samples. The V gene is TRBV5-1, the J gene TRBJ1-6; D not resolved. This CDR3 is CASSPVTPRSSYNSPLHF. The CDR3, as DNA: TGCGCCAGCAGCCCGGTGACACCCCGAAGCTCCTATAATTCACCCCTCCACTTT.